These 25 T cell receptor beta chains came from one sample sequenced in a study of blood T cell repertoires in COVID-19. Method: immunoSEQ multiplex PCR; TCRdb's copy keeps in-frame clones and lacks some. In the table there are 80,000 to 95,000 clones, roughly 76% of which are singletons. The specimen sequenced was peripheral blood. The receptors come from a man older than 75 with COVID-19, enrolled during active disease.

As for this clone: The same CDR3 can be traced to other DNA sequences in this sample. The chain joins TRBV19 to TRBJ1-5; 9 bases are a match to TRBD1. The CDR3 loop spans 14 amino acids. Trimming took 5 bases from V and 1 from J; bases not matched to a gene: 0. Germline assignment: CDR1 LNHDA and CDR2 SQIVND (reference sequence). This CDR3 reads CASSGTGSNQPQHF. CDR3 bases: TGTGCCAGTAGTGGGACAGGGAGCAATCAGCCCCAGCATTTT.

The J gene is TRBJ2-4, the V gene TRBV4-1; TRBD1 matches 8 bases. CDR1 and CDR2 from the germline V gene are MGHRA and YSYEKL. Losses at the gene ends were 1 base for V and 4 bases for J; bases not matched to a gene: 12. This CDR3 is 18 amino acids long. In nucleotides, the CDR3 is TGCGCCAGCAGCCAAGGCCTCTTGTCTCGGACAGGGAAAAACATTCAGTACTTC. The encoded protein is CASSQGLLSRTGKNIQYF.

This chain connects TRBV19 to TRBJ1-5; 12 bases fit TRBD1. The CDR3 covers 17 residues. CDR1 and CDR2 (germline): LNHDA, SQIVND (reference sequence). Trimming cost V 6 bases and J 1 base; bases outside gene matches: 7. The CDR3 spells CASRLGTGGHSNQPQHF. The DNA of the CDR3 is TGTGCCAGTAGGCTTGGGACAGGGGGCCACAGCAATCAGCCCCAGCATTTT.

This clone was detected only a few times. CDR3 amino acids: CASKKQGDGYTF. In DNA form, the CDR3 reads TGTGCCAGCAAAAAACAGGGGGATGGCTACACCTTC. The chain is built from TRBV2 and TRBJ1-2, with 8 nucleotides matching TRBD1. Looked up from germline, CDR1 is SNHLY and CDR2 is FYNNEI. The CDR3 is 12 amino acids. V lost 7 bases to trimming and J lost 6 bases; unmatched junction nucleotides: 4.

The genes are TRBV19 and TRBJ2-1; TRBD1 agrees at 10 bases. Germline trimming cut 3 bases from V and 4 bases from J; bases unmatched to any gene: 3. Per the germline V gene, CDR1 is LNHDA and CDR2 is SQIVND (reference sequence). This CDR3 comprises 15 residues. The CDR3 reads CASSMGQGFYNEQFF. In DNA form, the CDR3 reads TGTGCCAGTAGTATGGGACAGGGGTTTTACAATGAGCAGTTCTTC.

The chain is built from TRBV19 and TRBJ1-2, with D perhaps TRBD1 (5 bases). The CDR3 sequence is 13 residues long. V was pared by 5 bases and J by 4 bases, with 11 bases between. The germline gives CDR1 LNHDA, CDR2 SQIVND (reference sequence). CDR3: CASSPMTAYGYTF. In DNA, the CDR3 is TGTGCCAGTAGTCCAATGACAGCCTATGGCTACACCTTC.

Worth noting for this clone: One junction end disagrees with the germline gene, perhaps due to a read error. The gene calls are TRBV3-1 (or the pseudogene TRBV3-2) and TRBJ2-1; D is undetermined. This CDR3 has 17 amino acids. The germline V gene has CDR1 LGHDT and CDR2 YNNKEL (reference sequence). The CDR3 reads CASSKEATAKPYNEQFF. The DNA of the CDR3 is TGTGCCAGCAGCAAAGAAGCGACGGCTAAGCCCTACAATGAGCAGTTCTTC.

This clone appeared a few times. The rearrangement links TRBV15 to TRBJ2-4, with 7 bases fitting TRBD1. Per the germline V gene, CDR1 is LNHNV and CDR2 is YYDKDF (reference sequence). The CDR3 extends over 14 amino acids. Losses at the gene ends were 1 base for V and 3 bases for J; bases not matched to a gene: 0. Here the CDR3 reads CATSRGDSKNIQYF. CDR3 sequence (DNA): TGTGCCACCAGCAGAGGGGACAGCAAAAACATTCAGTACTTC. The variable domain in full, completed from reference TRBV15 and TRBJ2-4, reads DAMVIQNPRYQVTQFGKPVTLSCSQTLNHNVMYWYQQKSSQAPKLLFHYYDKDFNNEADTPDNFQSRRPNTSFCFLDIRSPGLGDTAMYLCATSRGDSKNIQYFGAGTRLSVL.

The genes are TRBV27 and TRBJ2-7; 7 positions match TRBD2. Losses at the gene ends were 6 bases for V and 2 bases for J; bases not matched to a gene: 7. This CDR3 is built from 14 residues. The germline gives CDR1 MNHEY, CDR2 SMNVEV (reference sequence). The CDR3 nucleotides are TGTGCCAGCAGGAAGCGGGGCGAACCCTACGAGCAGTACTTC. This codes for CASRKRGEPYEQYF.

The V gene is TRBV4-2, the J gene TRBJ2-7, with D maybe TRBD1 (6 bases). V lost 0 bases and J 3 bases, leaving 12 bases between the germline ends. The CDR3 has 15 amino acids. Germline V gene sequence: CDR1 LGHNA, CDR2 YNFKEQ. CDR3 amino acids: CASSQEGTPLYEQYF. The CDR3 DNA sequence: TGTGCCAGCAGCCAAGAGGGGACACCCCTCTACGAGCAGTACTTC.

V is TRBV4-3 and J is TRBJ2-7, with TRBD1 identical over 7 bases. V was pared by 1 base and J by 2 bases, with 14 bases of the junction left unmatched. Germline V lookup: CDR1 LGHNA, CDR2 YSLEER. The CDR3 sequence is 18 residues long. The CDR3 DNA is TGCGCCAGCAGCCAAGCGCCCCGCGTGACAGGGAAAACCTACGAGCAGTACTTC. It codes for CASSQAPRVTGKTYEQYF.

This chain connects TRBV6-5 to TRBJ1-2; D uncertain. V was cut by 0 bases and J by 0 bases, with 8 bases left in between. The germline V gene has CDR1 MNHEY and CDR2 SVGAGI. This CDR3 region has 15 residues. The CDR3 region has the DNA TGTGCCAGCAGTTACTCGGCCATACCTAACTATGGCTACACCTTC. This gives the protein CASSYSAIPNYGYTF.

This sequence joins TRBV7-2 and TRBJ1-5, with D hard to call. CDR1 and CDR2 from the germline V gene are SGHTA and FQGNSA. The CDR3 has 15 residues. The V end was cut by 6 bases, the J end by 6 bases, with 18 bases between. The CDR3 sequence is CASSQRHTSGQPQHF. In DNA form, the CDR3 reads TGTGCCAGCAGTCAAAGACACACTAGCGGTCAGCCCCAGCATTTT. The full variable domain, completed using reference TRBV7-2 and TRBJ1-5, is GAGVSQSPSNKVTEKGKDVELRCDPISGHTALYWYRQSLGQGLEFLIYFQGNSAPDKSGLPSDRFSAERTGGSVSTLTIQRTQQEDSAVYLCASSQRHTSGQPQHFGDGTRLSIL.

V is TRBV27 and J is TRBJ1-2, with TRBD1 identical over 9 bases. Germline assignment: CDR1 MNHEY and CDR2 SMNVEV (reference sequence). Unmatched junction bases numbered 5, after V lost 4 bases and J lost 8 bases. The CDR3 has 13 amino acids. The CDR3 region has the DNA TGTGCCAGCAGTTCCACAGGGGGCGCGGGCTACACCTTC. It specifies CASSSTGGAGYTF.

The CDR3 loop is CASSTKRGEETQYF. The CDR3 DNA follows: TGTGCCAGCAGCACGAAGCGGGGGGAAGAGACCCAGTACTTC. The chain is built from TRBV5-4 and TRBJ2-5, with TRBD2 matching over 9 bases. The germline V gene encodes CDR1 SGHNT and CDR2 YYREEE (reference sequence). The junction had 4 bases not matched to a gene; V was cut back by 4 bases and J by 3 bases. The length of the CDR3 is 14 residues.

V usage is TRBV30 and J usage is TRBJ2-7; a possible D gene is TRBD1 (5 bases). Trimming cost V 5 bases and J 1 base, with 12 bases left between them. This CDR3 comprises 13 residues. Per the germline V gene, CDR1 is GTSNPN and CDR2 is SVGIG (reference sequence). The CDR3 reads CAWSLTVSYEQYF. The CDR3, as DNA: TGTGCCTGGTCCTTGACAGTTTCCTACGAGCAGTACTTC.

This clone came up a few times. This chain connects TRBV12-5 to TRBJ1-3, with D maybe TRBD1 (6 bases). This CDR3 has 15 residues. Trimming stripped 1 base from V and 4 bases from J, with 11 bases between. Germline lookup yields CDR1 LGHNT and CDR2 FRNRAP. For the CDR3, the DNA is TGTGCTAGTGGTTTGGCACAGGGTATAGGAAACACCATATATTTT. It codes for CASGLAQGIGNTIYF.

V usage is TRBV5-5 and J usage is TRBJ2-5, with D possibly matching TRBD2 (5 bases). The CDR3 runs 15 residues. Germline assignment: CDR1 SGHKS and CDR2 YYEKEE (reference sequence). V was shortened by 1 base and J by 5 bases, with 15 bases between the two germline ends. The CDR3 coding sequence is TGTGCCAGCAGCTTGTTGCCGACCAGAGGGGAGACCCAGTACTTC. Protein sequence: CASSLLPTRGETQYF. Using reference TRBV5-5 and TRBJ2-5 for the parts outside the CDR3, the full variable domain is DAGVTQSPTHLIKTRGQQVTLRCSPISGHKSVSWYQQVLGQGPQFIFQYYEKEERGRGNFPDRFSARQFPNYSSELNVNALLLGDSALYLCASSLLPTRGETQYFGPGTRLLVL.

This chain connects TRBV30 to TRBJ1-1; 8 nucleotides agree with TRBD1. The CDR3 consists of 19 residues. The germline V gene has CDR1 GTSNPN and CDR2 SVGIG (reference sequence). Trimming removed 3 bases from V and 3 bases from J; junction bases left unmatched: 21. The DNA of the CDR3 is TGTGCCTGGAGCATGAGTTTTTGGCCGGGACAGGCTTACTACACTGAAGCTTTCTTT. Protein: CAWSMSFWPGQAYYTEAFF.

This chain uses TRBV4-2 with TRBJ2-6; unclear D gene. V lost 0 bases and J lost 4, with 16 bases in between. The CDR3 runs to 18 residues. Per the germline V gene, CDR1 is LGHNA and CDR2 is YNFKEQ. This CDR3 reads CASSQDKQSVFGANVLTF. CDR3 bases: TGTGCCAGCAGCCAAGACAAACAGAGTGTATTCGGGGCCAACGTCCTGACTTTC.

CDR3 DNA sequence: TGCGCCAGCAGTCCTATTAGCGGGTACACAGATACGCAGTATTTT. It is translated as CASSPISGYTDTQYF. The chain couples TRBV10-1 to TRBJ2-3, with 7 bases aligning to TRBD2. In germline, CDR1 is WNHNN, CDR2 SYGVQD (reference sequence). Trimming at V came to 5 bases and at J to 2 bases, leaving 7 bases not matched to a gene. This CDR3 region has 15 residues.

The chain couples TRBV5-6 to TRBJ2-1, with 14 bases fitting TRBD2. J lost 9 bases, V lost 4 bases, and 18 bases had no gene match. The CDR3 is made up of 19 amino acids. CDR1 and CDR2 from the germline V gene are SGHDT and YYEEEE. CDR3 nucleotides: TGTGCCAGCAGCGTGCAGGGACTAGCGGGAGTATTTTCGGGCGGTGAGCAGTTCTTC. Amino acids: CASSVQGLAGVFSGGEQFF. Full variable domain (remainder filled in from reference TRBV5-6 and TRBJ2-1): DAGVTQSPTHLIKTRGQQVTLRCSPKSGHDTVSWYQQALGQGPQFIFQYYEEEERQRGNFPDRFSGHQFPNYSSELNVNALLLGDSALYLCASSVQGLAGVFSGGEQFFGPGTRLTVL.

The CDR3 here is CAWSGTDQTSYEQYF. The CDR3, as DNA: TGTGCCTGGAGTGGGACAGACCAAACGTCCTACGAGCAGTACTTC. This chain uses TRBV30 with TRBJ2-7, with D possibly TRBD1 on 6 matching bases. V dropped 1 base and J dropped 1 base, with 14 bases sitting between them. This CDR3 contains 15 residues. Germline values: CDR1 GTSNPN, CDR2 SVGIG (reference sequence).

V usage is TRBV25-1 and J usage is TRBJ1-2; D is possibly TRBD1 (6 bases). CDR1 is MGHDK and CDR2 is SYGVNS in the germline V gene. V dropped 6 bases and J dropped 2 bases, with 22 bases sitting between them. The CDR3 consists of 17 residues. CDR3 loop: CASSDTGTTNLNYGYTF. The CDR3 DNA reads TGTGCCAGCAGCGATACCGGGACAACTAATTTAAACTATGGCTACACCTTC.

Here the CDR3 reads CASSPNVAGADTQYF. The DNA of the CDR3 is TGTGCCAGCTCACCGAACGTTGCAGGGGCAGATACGCAGTATTTT. The chain carries TRBV18 and TRBJ2-3, with D tentatively TRBD1 (6 bases). V shed 3 bases and J shed 4 bases, with 14 bases lying between them. The germline V gene has CDR1 KGHSH and CDR2 LQKENI. CDR3 length equals 15 residues.